This T cell receptor (beta chain) was identified in a study of T cell repertoires in cytomegalovirus infection. Overall study: Matching HLA type, along with CMV infection, was indicated by public TCR beta signatures.

This CDR3 is built from 16 residues. Germline V lookup: CDR1 MGHRA, CDR2 YSYEKL. The ends lost 4 bases at V and 4 bases at J; junction bases unmatched: 6. This clonotype appeared a few times. Antigen unknown. TCRdb called the reads again in MiXCR, with one record for every CDR3 protein. The sample consists of about half a million distinct CDR3 sequences, 30% to 40% of them appearing once. The source was cultured PBMCs, collected from culture after CMV antigen stimulation. This clonotype was sampled from a human donor in good health (CMV status not recorded). Some clones in this sample may be carry-over from other donors' samples. The chain joins TRBV4-1 to TRBJ2-1; 11 bases fit TRBD2. DNA for the CDR3: TGCGCCAGCAGCCCTTCAGGACTAGCGGGTTACAATGAGCAGTTCTTC. Amino acids: CASSPSGLAGYNEQFF.